The rows below give T cell receptor beta chains drawn from one sample of a study of vaccination effects on CD4 cells after COVID-19. For these TCRs, the target antigens are not known. This table comes from immunoSEQ multiplex PCR, and its TCRdb copy is limited to in-frame clones, with some not included. The sample yields about 52,000 clones, about four fifths seen once. Sequences were derived from CD4+ T cells from PBMCs cultured with HCoV-OC43 spike peptides, sampled before COVID-19 vaccination. These receptors all stem from a human donor who received a COVID-19 vaccine. Each CDR3 is given with its conserved first and last residue. The order of the fields is J gene, V gene, clone size, D gene, CDR3 protein, CDR3 DNA. A D gene is named only where the DNA matches it firmly. The size entry is marked missing in some rows and otherwise reads once, few, many or a size class.

TRBJ1-1 | TRBV5-5 | . | TRBD1 | CASSSGQGRTEAFF | TGTGCCAGCAGCTCGGGACAGGGAAGGACTGAAGCTTTCTTT
TRBJ2-1 | TRBV7-3 | . | TRBD1 | CASSWDRGYNEQFF | TGTGCCAGCAGCTGGGACAGGGGTTACAATGAGCAGTTCTTC
TRBJ2-2 | TRBV4-2 | . | . | CASSPEGTGELFF | TGTGCCAGCAGCCCGGAGGGCACCGGGGAGCTGTTTTTT
TRBJ1-5 | TRBV5-6 | . | . | CASSMGQWDQPQHF | TGTGCCAGCAGCATGGGACAATGGGATCAGCCCCAGCATTTT
TRBJ1-5 | TRBV6-5 | once | . | CASSYDGYNQPQHF | TGTGCCAGCAGTTACGATGGGTACAATCAGCCCCAGCATTTT
TRBJ1-2 | TRBV5-1 | . | . | CASSLVGGHGYTF | TGCGCCAGCAGCTTGGTCGGGGGCCATGGCTACACCTTC
TRBJ1-5 | TRBV4-3 | . | . | CASSQDVGVSSNQPQHF | TGCGCCAGCAGCCAAGATGTAGGGGTCTCAAGCAATCAGCCCCAGCATTTT
TRBJ2-1 | TRBV19 | . | . | CASSIEGRMVHNEQFF | TGTGCCAGTAGTATAGAGGGACGGATGGTGCACAATGAGCAGTTCTTC
TRBJ2-5 | TRBV6-5 | . | TRBD1 | CASSRQGFRSETQYF | TGTGCCAGCAGTCGACAGGGGTTCAGGTCGGAGACCCAGTACTTC
TRBJ1-3 | TRBV19 | medium-sized | TRBD1 | CASSITGTAIGRNTIYF | TGTGCCAGTAGTATTACCGGGACAGCTATCGGACGAAACACCATATATTTT
TRBJ2-2 | TRBV5-1 | few | TRBD1 | CASSSGQLTGELFF | TGCGCCAGCAGCTCGGGACAGCTCACCGGGGAGCTGTTTTTT
TRBJ1-1 | TRBV18 | . | TRBD1 | CASSPQGTGGPEAFF | TGTGCCAGCTCACCACAGGGGACAGGGGGCCCTGAAGCTTTCTTT
TRBJ1-2 | TRBV18 | few | TRBD1 | CASSPGTGGDNGYTF | TGTGCCAGCTCACCGGGGACAGGGGGAGATAATGGCTACACCTTC
TRBJ2-3 | TRBV10-2 | . | . | CASSFRGDTQYF | TGCGCCAGCAGTTTCAGGGGTGATACGCAGTATTTT
TRBJ2-3 | TRBV24-1 | . | . | CATSDLRGTDTQYF | TGTGCCACCAGTGATTTGCGGGGGACAGATACGCAGTATTTT
TRBJ2-2 | TRBV4-1 | . | . | CASSQVGTRTGELFF | TGCGCCAGCAGCCAAGTGGGGACCAGGACCGGGGAGCTGTTTTTT
TRBJ2-3 | TRBV5-6 | . | . | CASSLTTTDTQYF | TGTGCCAGCAGCTTGACGACGACAGATACGCAGTATTTT
TRBJ2-3 | TRBV7-3 | . | TRBD2 | CASSLFRSWRGGRGDTQYF | TGTGCCAGCAGCTTATTTCGGAGTTGGCGGGGGGGCCGGGGAGATACGCAGTATTTT
TRBJ2-3 | TRBV19 | . | TRBD1 | CASSTGTGLDTQYF | TGTGCCAGTAGTACAGGGACAGGGTTAGATACGCAGTATTTT
TRBJ1-2 | TRBV29-1 | few | . | CSVEVRGADYGYTF | TGCAGCGTTGAAGTCCGGGGGGCGGATTATGGCTACACCTTC
TRBJ2-5 | TRBV7-8 | . | TRBD2 | CASSLASSGGAPETQYF | TGTGCCAGCAGCTTAGCGTCTAGCGGGGGGGCCCCAGAGACCCAGTACTTC
TRBJ1-2 | TRBV6-1 | . | . | CASSEVTALYGYTF | TGTGCCAGCAGTGAAGTTACAGCCCTTTATGGCTACACCTTC
TRBJ2-1 | TRBV6-4 | . | TRBD1 | CASSEIGTGKYEQFF | TGTGCCAGCAGTGAAATTGGGACAGGGAAATATGAGCAGTTCTTC
TRBJ1-3 | TRBV10-1 | . | TRBD1 | CASSEGGSSSGNTIYF | TGCGCCAGCAGTGAAGGGGGCTCCTCCTCTGGAAACACCATATATTTT
TRBJ2-3 | TRBV24-1 | . | . | CATSSGGLTDTQYF | TGTGCCACCAGTTCTGGGGGACTTACAGATACGCAGTATTTT
TRBJ2-1 | TRBV6-5 | once | TRBD1 | CASSAGTGEYNEQFF | TGTGCCAGCAGCGCAGGGACAGGGGAATACAATGAGCAGTTCTTC
TRBJ1-5 | TRBV24-1 | . | . | CATSDPTEGGNQPQHF | TGTGCCACCAGTGATCCGACTGAGGGAGGCAATCAGCCCCAGCATTTT
TRBJ2-2 | TRBV5-1 | . | . | CASSLGWELFF | TGCGCCAGCAGCTTGGGGTGGGAGCTGTTTTTT
TRBJ2-5 | TRBV6-2/TRBV6-3 | . | TRBD2 | CASSPRPAGGLETQYF | TGTGCCAGCAGCCCGAGGCCAGCGGGGGGGCTTGAGACCCAGTACTTC
TRBJ1-3 | TRBV30 | . | . | CAWSGGLFSGNTIYF | TGTGCCTGGAGCGGGGGACTCTTCTCTGGAAACACCATATATTTT
TRBJ1-1 | TRBV18 | . | . | CASSQTLGADTEAFF | TGTGCCAGCTCTCAGACTTTGGGGGCTGACACTGAAGCTTTCTTT
TRBJ2-2 | TRBV19 | . | . | CASTNQADAGELFF | TGTGCCAGTACCAATCAGGCCGACGCCGGGGAGCTGTTTTTT
TRBJ2-3 | TRBV5-1 | . | . | CASSPGGLPSTDTQYF | TGCGCCAGCAGTCCCGGGGGGCTCCCGAGCACAGATACGCAGTATTTT
TRBJ1-1 | TRBV6-5 | . | TRBD1 | CASITDRVGTEAFF | TGTGCCAGCATTACGGACAGGGTAGGCACTGAAGCTTTCTTT
TRBJ1-1 | TRBV19 | . | . | CASSILGIRHTEAFF | TGTGCCAGTAGTATTCTGGGAATTAGGCACACTGAAGCTTTCTTT
TRBJ1-1 | TRBV5-1 | . | TRBD1 | CASREAGGTEAFF | TGCGCCAGCAGAGAGGCAGGGGGTACTGAAGCTTTCTTT
TRBJ1-2 | TRBV28 | . | . | CASSPAGTSHGYTF | TGTGCCAGCAGTCCGGCCGGGACGTCCCATGGCTACACCTTC
TRBJ1-2 | TRBV20-1 | . | . | CSASRGLTYGYTF | TGCAGTGCTAGTCGTGGATTAACATATGGCTACACCTTC
TRBJ2-4 | TRBV6-2/TRBV6-3 | . | . | CASSYGFNIQYF | TGTGCCAGCAGTTACGGGTTTAACATTCAGTACTTC
TRBJ2-2 | TRBV10-3 | . | . | CAISEAGRGTGELFF | TGTGCCATCAGTGAGGCGGGGCGCGGCACCGGGGAGCTGTTTTTT
TRBJ2-5 | TRBV7-9 | . | . | CASSLAGGLQETQYF | TGTGCCAGCAGCTTAGCGGGGGGACTCCAAGAGACCCAGTACTTC
TRBJ2-5 | TRBV20-1 | . | . | CSARNGVTQYF | TGCAGTGCTAGAAATGGTGTCACCCAGTACTTC
TRBJ2-3 | TRBV18 | . | . | CASALGSEVSTDTQYF | TGTGCCAGCGCCCTCGGCTCTGAAGTTAGCACAGATACGCAGTATTTT
TRBJ2-2 | TRBV23-1 | . | . | CASSQSTNKNTGELFF | TGCGCCAGCAGTCAATCCACAAACAAGAACACCGGGGAGCTGTTTTTT
TRBJ1-3 | TRBV30 | . | . | CAWSGMAAAGNTIYF | TGTGCCTGGAGCGGGATGGCGGCGGCGGGAAACACCATATATTTT
TRBJ1-5 | TRBV19 | . | . | CASSNYGGQGQPQHF | TGTGCCAGTAGTAATTACGGGGGGCAGGGTCAGCCCCAGCATTTT
TRBJ2-3 | TRBV7-3 | . | . | CASSLGTSGFTDTQYF | TGTGCCAGCAGCTTAGGAACATCGGGCTTCACAGATACGCAGTATTTT
TRBJ1-1 | TRBV7-9 | few | TRBD1 | CASSLAGTANTEAFF | TGTGCCAGCAGCTTAGCCGGGACAGCGAACACTGAAGCTTTCTTT
TRBJ2-2 | TRBV29-1 | few | . | CSVGRNTGELFF | TGCAGCGTTGGAAGAAACACCGGGGAGCTGTTTTTT
TRBJ1-2 | TRBV11-2 | . | . | CASSQNRVGYTF | TGTGCCAGCAGCCAGAACAGGGTTGGCTACACCTTC
TRBJ2-2 | TRBV3-1/TRBV3-2 | . | TRBD1 | CASSHEPGQIYTGELFF | TGTGCCAGCAGCCATGAGCCGGGACAGATTTACACCGGGGAGCTGTTTTTT
TRBJ2-5 | TRBV23-1 | . | TRBD1 | CASSQSQGQETQYF | TGCGCCAGCAGTCAATCACAGGGGCAAGAGACCCAGTACTTC
TRBJ1-1 | TRBV18 | . | TRBD1 | CASSPQGGNTEAFF | TGTGCCAGCTCACCCCAGGGGGGGAACACTGAAGCTTTCTTT
TRBJ2-2 | TRBV27 | . | TRBD1 | CASSLRGGGSGELFF | TGTGCCAGCAGTTTAAGAGGGGGCGGCTCCGGGGAGCTGTTTTTT
TRBJ1-2 | TRBV6-2/TRBV6-3 | . | . | CASSLAGTSYGYTF | TGTGCCAGCAGTCTCGCCGGGACATCATATGGCTACACCTTC
TRBJ2-5 | TRBV12-3/TRBV12-4 | . | . | CASSEGTRETQYF | TGTGCCAGCAGCGAGGGGACACGGGAGACCCAGTACTTC
TRBJ1-6 | TRBV6-5 | few | . | CASTGVEGRNSPLHF | TGTGCCAGCACCGGAGTGGAGGGTCGAAATTCACCCCTCCACTTT
TRBJ1-1 | TRBV15 | . | . | CATSRDFIIETAGTEAFF | TGTGCCACCAGCAGAGATTTCATTATTGAGACGGCGGGCACTGAAGCTTTCTTT
TRBJ1-5 | TRBV15 | . | TRBD1 | CATRAQGAVNQPQHF | TGTGCCACCAGGGCACAGGGGGCAGTGAATCAGCCCCAGCATTTT